The clone carrying this T cell receptor (beta chain) was picked up a small number of times. Its matching antigen is unknown. The time point is: blood 4 weeks post-SBRT, at nephrectomy. Treatment defined: 15 Gy SBRT to primary tumor, nephrectomy 4 weeks later. Nephrectomy followed 15 Gy stereotactic body radiation by 4 weeks. Radiation-treated patients gave blood at baseline, week 2 and week 4. The patient's renal cell carcinoma had clear cell pathology. The data stem from a study of radiation and T cells in renal cell carcinoma. Study-level results: Top tumor clonotypes rose in blood 2 weeks post-radiation, then contracted.

TCRdb keeps only in-frame clones here, not all; method: immunoSEQ multiplex PCR. This sample has fewer than 85,000 clones, with about 88% found just once. The origin of this receptor is a woman aged 70 to 79 with renal cell carcinoma. The sequencing used blood, collected from a patient whose treatment included radiotherapy and nephrectomy.

Written as DNA, the CDR3 is TGTGCCAGCAGCAAACGGGGGAACACTGAAGCTTTCTTT. This gives the protein CASSKRGNTEAFF. The chain recombines TRBV7-8 with TRBJ1-1; D gene unclear. Germline V gene lookup returns CDR1 SGHVS and CDR2 FQNEAQ. The germline V and J ends were trimmed by 5 bases and 1 base, with 8 bases remaining between them. The CDR3 runs 13 residues.